A single sample is the source of the 22 T cell receptor beta chains below, sequenced in a study of blood T cell repertoires in COVID-19. The assay was immunoSEQ multiplex PCR, and TCRdb's table has in-frame clones only and misses some. This sample has about 70,000 clones, with around 83% found just once. Sequenced: peripheral blood. These receptor sequences come from a man aged 70-80 years with active COVID-19.

The rearrangement uses TRBV28 and TRBJ2-5, with a weak D call TRBD2 (5 bases). Trimming removed 3 bases from V and 5 bases from J, with 10 bases in between. Germline lookup yields CDR1 MDHEN and CDR2 SYDVKM. The CDR3 is 13 amino acids. For the CDR3, the DNA is TGTGCCAGCAGTTTGGAGGCCACGGAGACCCAGTACTTC. Translated, it gives CASSLEATETQYF. Full variable domain (rest looked up from reference TRBV28 and TRBJ2-5): DVKVTQSSRYLVKRTGEKVFLECVQDMDHENMFWYRQDPGLGLRLIYFSYDVKMKEKGDIPEGYSVSREKKERFSLILESASTNQTSMYLCASSLEATETQYFGPGTRLLVL.

CDR3 residues: CASSGRTGGEQYF. DNA of the CDR3: TGCGCCAGCAGCGGCCGGACAGGGGGCGAGCAGTACTTC. The V gene is TRBV5-1, the J gene TRBJ2-7, with 10 bases aligning to TRBD1. Germline V gives CDR1 SGHRS, CDR2 YFSETQ. The length of the CDR3 is 13 residues. Germline trimming cut 4 bases from V and 6 bases from J; bases unmatched to any gene: 4.

This rearrangement joins TRBV6-6 to TRBJ2-4, with 9 bases that match TRBD2. With 5 bases clipped from V and 4 bases from J, the junction kept 9 bases outside the gene matches. Germline V CDR1 and CDR2: MNHNY, SVGAGI (reference sequence). The CDR3 totals 16 residues. DNA for the CDR3: TGTGCCAGCAGTGGGGGGACTAGCCAACGAAAAAACATTCAGTACTTC. This translates into CASSGGTSQRKNIQYF.

The V and J genes are TRBV28 and TRBJ2-5; TRBD2 aligns across 8 bases. The CDR3 has 15 amino acids. Germline V gene sequence: CDR1 MDHEN, CDR2 SYDVKM. The V segment lost 7 bases and the J segment 4 bases; nucleotides outside the gene matches: 11. The CDR3 region has the DNA TGTGCCAGCACCCCCCGGGGGGGGACGAGAGAGACCCAGTACTTC. It translates to CASTPRGGTRETQYF.

This rearrangement joins TRBV20-1 to TRBJ1-5; D unresolved. Germline CDR1 DFQATT, CDR2 SNEGSKA (reference sequence). Trimming pared 3 bases from V and 6 bases from J, leaving 6 bases between. The CDR3 covers 11 residues. The chain's CDR3 is CSASSVQPQHF. CDR3 bases: TGCAGTGCTAGTTCCGTTCAGCCCCAGCATTTT.

This rearrangement joins TRBV12-3 or TRBV12-4 to TRBJ1-2; D remains unclear. Trimming stripped 3 bases from V and 4 bases from J, with 3 bases between. This CDR3 has 11 amino acids. This CDR3 reads CASSFGYGYTF. The CDR3 DNA is TGTGCCAGCAGTTTCGGCTATGGCTACACCTTC.

This chain joins TRBV5-5 and TRBJ2-3; the D gene is possibly TRBD2 (5 bases). The germline V and J ends were trimmed by 4 bases and 5 bases, with 8 bases remaining between them. This CDR3 spans 12 amino acids. CDR1 is SGHKS, CDR2 YYEKEE, per germline (reference sequence). The CDR3 DNA reads as TGTGCCAGCAGCCGCCGGGGAGATACGCAGTATTTT. It codes for CASSRRGDTQYF.

The chain has TRBV6-2 or TRBV6-3 and TRBJ1-5; weak D call: TRBD1 (5 bases). Trimming took 5 bases from V and 3 from J, leaving 14 bases between them. This CDR3 has 15 amino acids. Germline V gene data show CDR1 as MNHEY and CDR2 as SVGEGT. The CDR3 DNA reads TGTGCCAGCAGTGCCGTCGGACAAATCAATCAGCCCCAGCATTTT. Its translation is CASSAVGQINQPQHF.

The CDR3 reads CASSLEAPSNSPLHF. CDR3 sequence (DNA): TGTGCCAGCAGCTTAGAGGCCCCCTCAAATTCACCCCTCCACTTT. V is TRBV7-3 and J is TRBJ1-6; D not certain. V lost 2 bases, J lost 7 bases, and 12 bases lay in between. The CDR3 consists of 15 residues. Germline CDR1 is SGHTA and CDR2 is FQGTGA. Drawing the rest from reference TRBV7-3 and TRBJ1-6, the complete variable domain is GAGVSQTPSNKVTEKGKYVELRCDPISGHTALYWYRQSLGQGPEFLIYFQGTGAADDSGLPNDRFFAVRPEGSVSTLKIQRTERGDSAVYLCASSLEAPSNSPLHFGNGTRLTVT.

This chain connects TRBV4-1 to TRBJ2-3, with D possibly matching TRBD2 (6 bases). Trimming pared 11 bases from V and 8 bases from J, leaving 11 bases between. The CDR3 loop spans 10 amino acids. Germline V gene lookup returns CDR1 MGHRA and CDR2 YSYEKL. The CDR3 DNA is TGCGCCGGTCCGGGGGTTACGCAGTATTTT. Translated, it gives CAGPGVTQYF.

The chain combines TRBV19 with TRBJ2-2; 9 nucleotides align to TRBD1. There are 14 residues in the CDR3. Trimming at V came to 6 bases and at J to 7 bases, leaving 6 bases not matched to a gene. Per the germline V gene, CDR1 is LNHDA and CDR2 is SQIVND (reference sequence). CDR3 sequence (DNA): TGTGCCAGTAGCCAACACAGGGGGCGCGGGGAGCTGTTTTTT. The encoded protein is CASSQHRGRGELFF. Full variable domain (rest looked up from reference TRBV19 and TRBJ2-2): DGGITQSPKYLFRKEGQNVTLSCEQNLNHDAMYWYRQDPGQGLRLIYYSQIVNDFQKGDIAEGYSVSREKKESFPLTVTSAQKNPTAFYLCASSQHRGRGELFFGEGSRLTVL.

This chain links TRBV7-9 with TRBJ2-3, with D possibly matching TRBD1 (6 bases). The CDR3 length is 16 residues. The germline V and J ends were trimmed by 4 bases and 4 bases, with 18 bases remaining between them. The germline CDR1 and CDR2 sequences are SEHNR and FQNEAQ (reference sequence). The chain's CDR3 is CASSSAGEHGADTQYF. The DNA of the CDR3 is TGTGCCAGCAGCTCGGCAGGGGAACATGGCGCAGATACGCAGTATTTT.

This clone appeared once. J is TRBJ2-7 and V is TRBV7-9, with D tentatively TRBD2 (6 bases). The V gene lost 1 base and the J gene lost 3 bases, with 10 bases spanning the gap. The germline CDR1 and CDR2 sequences are SEHNR and FQNEAQ (reference sequence). The CDR3 has 14 amino acids. The CDR3 sequence is CASSLGGEVYEQYF. In nucleotides, the CDR3 is TGTGCCAGCAGCTTAGGGGGGGAGGTCTACGAGCAGTACTTC. Looking up the rest from reference TRBV7-9 and TRBJ2-7 gives the full variable domain: DTGVSQNPRHKITKRGQNVTFRCDPISEHNRLYWYRQTLGQGPEFLTYFQNEAQLEKSRLLSDRFSAERPKGSFSTLEIQRTEQGDSAMYLCASSLGGEVYEQYFGPGTRLTVT.

This CDR3 reads CASSLATRDQETQYF. The CDR3 region has the DNA TGTGCCAGCAGCTTGGCGACTAGGGACCAAGAGACCCAGTACTTC. This chain joins TRBV5-4 and TRBJ2-5, with D perhaps matching TRBD2 (6 bases). Trimming took off 0 bases at V and 0 bases at J, with 9 bases between the two ends. This CDR3 region has 15 residues. The V gene's germline CDR1 is SGHNT and CDR2 YYREEE (reference sequence).

The chain uses TRBV4-2 and TRBJ2-1; 7 bases match TRBD2. With V trimmed by 1 base and J by 9 bases, 18 bases remained unmatched. The CDR3 contains 18 residues. Germline V lookup: CDR1 LGHNA, CDR2 YNFKEQ. CDR3 bases: TGTGCCAGCAGCCAAGCCGCCGTCGGGCTAGCGGCCTCGGGTGAGCAGTTCTTC. Translating it yields CASSQAAVGLAASGEQFF.

The chain carries TRBV5-4 and TRBJ2-6, with 8 bases fitting TRBD1. Germline V CDR1 and CDR2: SGHNT, YYREEE (reference sequence). The CDR3 runs 17 residues. The J segment lost 2 bases and the V segment lost 3 bases, leaving 7 bases of the junction unmatched. The CDR3 bases are TGTGCCAGCAGCTACGACAGGGGATCCCCTGGGGCCAACGTCCTGACTTTC. As protein: CASSYDRGSPGANVLTF. Full variable domain (missing parts from reference TRBV5-4 and TRBJ2-6): ETGVTQSPTHLIKTRGQQVTLRCSSQSGHNTVSWYQQALGQGPQFIFQYYREEENGRGNFPPRFSGLQFPNYSSELNVNALELDDSALYLCASSYDRGSPGANVLTFGAGSRLTVL.

The chain joins TRBV7-2 to TRBJ2-2; the match to TRBD2 covers 9 bases. V shed 7 bases and J 6 bases; nucleotides not matched to a gene: 12. CDR3 length: 16 amino acids. The germline V gene encodes CDR1 SGHTA and CDR2 FQGNSA. CDR3 coding DNA: TGTGCCAGCAACCGGCCGTGGCGGGAGGGGGCCGGGGAGCTGTTTTTT. Translating it yields CASNRPWREGAGELFF.

This chain joins TRBV3-1 (or the pseudogene TRBV3-2) and TRBJ2-7; TRBD1 is a possible D gene (6 bases). Trimming removed 3 bases from V and 5 bases from J, with 14 bases in between. The CDR3 totals 14 residues. The germline V gene has CDR1 LGHDT and CDR2 YNNKEL (reference sequence). The CDR3 bases are TGTGCCAGCAGCCAGGCAGGGGCCCCCCACGAGCAGTACTTC. It specifies CASSQAGAPHEQYF.

This chain joins TRBV4-1 and TRBJ2-3; 14 bases map to TRBD2. CDR3 length: 17 residues. Germline trimming cut 0 bases from V and 6 bases from J; bases unmatched to any gene: 5. Germline V lookup: CDR1 MGHRA, CDR2 YSYEKL. Here the CDR3 DNA reads TGCGCCAGCAGCCAAGATGTGACTAGCGGGAGGGGTGATACGCAGTATTTT. Its translation: CASSQDVTSGRGDTQYF.

The chain has TRBV7-9 and TRBJ2-7, with D maybe TRBD2 (6 bases). There are 16 residues in the CDR3. With 5 bases removed from V and 0 bases from J, the gap between germline ends came to 17 bases. Germline-derived CDR1 and CDR2 are SEHNR and FQNEAQ (reference sequence). CDR3 in amino acids: CASSPHSGAVSYEQYF. CDR3 coding DNA: TGTGCCAGCAGCCCCCATAGCGGAGCGGTCTCCTACGAGCAGTACTTC. The variable domain in full, completed from reference TRBV7-9 and TRBJ2-7, reads DTGVSQNPRHKITKRGQNVTFRCDPISEHNRLYWYRQTLGQGPEFLTYFQNEAQLEKSRLLSDRFSAERPKGSFSTLEIQRTEQGDSAMYLCASSPHSGAVSYEQYFGPGTRLTVT.

The V and J genes are TRBV7-6 and TRBJ2-5; 7 bases are a match to TRBD2. The J segment lost 0 bases and the V segment lost 6 bases, leaving 1 base of the junction unmatched. The CDR3 is 13 amino acids. The germline V gene has CDR1 SGHVS and CDR2 FNYEAQ. CDR3 nucleotide sequence: TGTGCCAGCAGGGGGGGGAACCAAGAGACCCAGTACTTC. It is translated as CASRGGNQETQYF.

V gene TRBV5-5 combines with J gene TRBJ2-5, with 9 bases matching TRBD2. The germline gives CDR1 SGHKS, CDR2 YYEKEE (reference sequence). The CDR3 has 16 residues. V shed 0 bases and J 0 bases; nucleotides not matched to a gene: 3. The DNA for the CDR3 is TGTGCCAGCAGCTTGGGGCTAGCGGGGAACCAAGAGACCCAGTACTTC. Residues: CASSLGLAGNQETQYF.